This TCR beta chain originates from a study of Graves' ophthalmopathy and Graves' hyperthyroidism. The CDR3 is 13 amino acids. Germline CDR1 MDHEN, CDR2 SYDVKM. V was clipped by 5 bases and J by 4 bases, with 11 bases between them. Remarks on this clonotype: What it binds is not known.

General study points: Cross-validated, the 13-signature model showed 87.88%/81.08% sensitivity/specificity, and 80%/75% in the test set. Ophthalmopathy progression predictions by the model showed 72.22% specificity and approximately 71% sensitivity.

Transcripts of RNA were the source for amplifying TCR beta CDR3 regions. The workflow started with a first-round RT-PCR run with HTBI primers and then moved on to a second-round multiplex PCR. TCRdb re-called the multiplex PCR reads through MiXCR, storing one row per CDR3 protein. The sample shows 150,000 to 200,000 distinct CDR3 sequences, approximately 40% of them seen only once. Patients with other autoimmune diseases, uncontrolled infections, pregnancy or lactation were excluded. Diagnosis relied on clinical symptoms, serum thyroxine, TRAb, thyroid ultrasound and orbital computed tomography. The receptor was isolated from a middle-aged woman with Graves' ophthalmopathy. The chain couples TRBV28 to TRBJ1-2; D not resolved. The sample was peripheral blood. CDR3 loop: CASSHDGSYGYTF. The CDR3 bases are TGTGCCAGCAGTCACGACGGGAGCTATGGCTACACCTTC.